This T cell receptor beta chain was sequenced during a study of cytomegalovirus exposure and HLA in healthy donors. Study information: A later analysis reported the 120 or so validation repertoires used the same platform as the approximately 660 first-cohort repertoires. Study findings and constraints: The classifier reportedly diagnosed cytomegalovirus status with high specificity and sensitivity. Rare sequences made up most TCRs, while some public TCRs were found in many donors.

In germline, CDR1 is SGHRS, CDR2 YFSETQ. Trimming cost V 4 bases and J 7 bases; bases outside gene matches: 6. The CDR3 has 15 residues. Repertoires were generated with immunoSEQ multiplex PCR, while TCRdb's copy carries only in-frame clones and drops some. The sample includes roughly 150,000 clones, around 90% seen only once; the top ten take around 3.4%. This clone was seen only once. The antigen is unknown. This receptor was taken from a woman younger than 35 in good health and CMV-seropositive. The sequenced sample was PBMCs. The gene calls are TRBV5-1 and TRBJ1-3, with 12 bases matching TRBD1. The CDR3, as DNA: TGCGCCAGCAGCCAAGGGACAGGGGGCTCGAACACCATATATTTT. Translation gives CASSQGTGGSNTIYF.